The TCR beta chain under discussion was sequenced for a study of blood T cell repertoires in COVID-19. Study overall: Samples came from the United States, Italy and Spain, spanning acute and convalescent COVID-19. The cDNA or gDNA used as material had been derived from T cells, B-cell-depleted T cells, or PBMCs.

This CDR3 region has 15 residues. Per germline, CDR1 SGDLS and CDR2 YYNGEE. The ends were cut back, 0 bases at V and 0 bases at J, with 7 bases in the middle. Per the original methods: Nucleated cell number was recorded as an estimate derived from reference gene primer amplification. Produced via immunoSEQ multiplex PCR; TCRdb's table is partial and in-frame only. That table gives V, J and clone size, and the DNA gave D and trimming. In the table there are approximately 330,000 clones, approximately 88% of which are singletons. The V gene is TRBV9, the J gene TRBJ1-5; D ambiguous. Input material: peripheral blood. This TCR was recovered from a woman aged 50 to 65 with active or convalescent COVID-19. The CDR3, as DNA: TGTGCCAGCAGCGTAGGGGAGAATAGCAATCAGCCCCAGCATTTT. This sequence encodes CASSVGENSNQPQHF.